This T cell receptor (beta chain) stems from a study of CD8+ T cells in alopecia areata. The overall study: Graft recipients were approximately 6-10-week-old female C3H/HeJ mice, and donor skin originated from roughly 6-13-month-old C3H/HeJ mice with spontaneous alopecia.

Following RNA extraction, reverse transcription yielded cDNA that acted as the sequencing template. Profiling relied on immunoSEQ multiplex PCR, and the TCRdb table lists in-frame clones only, not all of them. Captured here are some 120,000 clones, none seen once; the top ten comprise roughly a fifth. Findings of the study overall: Among the cells sequenced in scalp samples are also the resident alphabeta T cells of normal skin. In patients, TCRs were shared less clearly than in mice, and HLA may possibly be involved. Across lesional scalp, and particularly alopecia totalis/universalis, clonality surpassed that of normal scalp.

This clone was observed many times. Its antigen is not identified. Gene and germline names: mouse. The read ends 4 residues early relative to the CDR3; the germline J gene fills the gap. The CDR3 extends over 13 amino acids. In germline, CDR1 is NNHDY, CDR2 SYVADS. The material sequenced was lesional skin. This TCR was sampled from a C3H/HeJ mouse with alopecia areata. Strain haplotype at MHC: H2-k. The chain recombines TRBV13-3 with TRBJ1-2, with 9 bases lining up with TRBD1. Incomplete CDR3 DNA: TGTGCCAGCAGCTCCGGGACAGGGAGC. Translated, it gives CASSSGTGS. In full, the CDR3 is CASSSGTGSDYTF.